This TCR beta chain derives from a study of regulatory T cells in long-lasting Graves disease. Concerning this clonotype: As yet, its antigen is unknown.

Time point reported: persistent/refractory GD, antithyroid drugs over 5 years with positive TRAb. The TCR library used RNA extracted from PBMCs. Whole-study findings and limits: TRBV28, TRBJ1-2 and TRBJ2-5 were segments that persistent disease favored.

Construction of TCR beta libraries relied on iRepertoire HTBI primers and on Arm-PCR targeting CDR3 regions. One entry per CDR3 protein results from TCRdb running MiXCR on the multiplex PCR reads. This repertoire shows about 460,000 distinct CDR3 sequences, around a fifth found once; its top ten account for approximately 14%. From germline, CDR1 is SGHTA and CDR2 FQGNSA. The CDR3 loop spans 16 amino acids. The J segment lost 2 bases and the V segment lost 5 bases, leaving 10 bases of the junction unmatched. This chain uses TRBV7-2 with TRBJ2-5, with 8 bases lining up with TRBD2. The receptor's source is a female donor with Graves disease. The specimen was peripheral blood mononuclear cells (PBMCs), collected when the disease was refractory, from a patient treated with antithyroid drugs. CDR3 in amino acids: CASSPGRSGGQETQYF. The CDR3 DNA follows: TGTGCCAGCAGCCCGGGGAGAAGCGGGGGTCAAGAGACCCAGTACTTC.